This T cell receptor (beta chain) was recorded in a study of T cells in localized non-small cell lung cancer (TCRdb year 2020). About the study as a whole: T cell repertoires of 236 early-stage NSCLC patients were analyzed, with tumors being compared against uninvolved tumor-adjacent lungs. The cohort was made up of roughly 250 treatment-naive NSCLC patients whose localized lung tumors had been resected. The mean age of the NSCLC patients was about 64 years, with fewer than 150 men and around 99 women. What the research found in general, with its limitations: Because of the exploratory design, TCR variables were selected using unadjusted p-values without false-discovery rate correction. Uninvolved tumor-adjacent lung showed the highest T cell clonality, higher than tumor, which suggests more focused antigenic responses in the uninvolved tumor-adjacent lung. Because multi-region tumor sequencing was not performed, intratumor heterogeneity could not be ruled out. Higher blood T cell density associated with longer overall survival, while higher adjacent-lung clonality associated with shorter survival. A median of approximately 53 of the top 100 tumor clones turned up in the paired uninvolved adjacent lung, and roughly 28 of those clones also ranked among the top 100 of that same adjacent lung.

A note on this clone: Its antigen is currently not known. Qualities for individual bases were not recorded, and no much larger clone is one base off.

The immunoSEQ Assay was used to sequence TCR beta CDR3 regions from DNA. The authors processed their data as follows. T cell density was computed as TCR beta template counts normalized to usable DNA estimated by amplifying housekeeping genes. The preseqR package was used to estimate richness by extrapolating to 400,000 templates for PBMC samples and to 120,000 templates for tissue samples. Clonality was calculated as one minus Pielou's evenness. Tissue-enriched TCRs were identified through differential abundance testing performed on productive amino-acid clonotypes, with a minimum total count of 5 and an alpha of 0.1. The Jaccard Index and the Morisita Overlap Index were used to quantify repertoire overlap between compartments. GLIPH grouped TCR beta CDR3s together with public tetramer-defined viral CDR3s, and a viral motif had to include at least three viral sequences and also show V-gene enrichment. TCRdb re-hosts the immuneACCESS table, in-frame sequences only. Its copies lack some clones; in the studies checked, an unresolved V gene accounts for under half of them, and the cause for the rest is not known. Clone size and V and J calls were adopted from that table, with D and trimming inferred from the DNA. The sample includes about 15,000 clones, with more than 65% observed a single time. The biggest ten clones account for about 4% of the sample.

Taken from the germline V gene, the CDR1 and CDR2 loops are SGHDT and YYEEEE. The trim is 2 bases for V and 0 bases for J, with a gap of 9 bases between the germline ends. The CDR3 runs 15 residues from the cysteine to the phenylalanine. The sequence is cut down to CDR3 DNA, 45 bases in frame from base 1. At diagnosis, peripheral blood, uninvolved tumor-adjacent lung and tumor were collected and were preserved as a mix of fresh-frozen and FFPE material. For TCR repertoire profiling, blood samples were analyzed as peripheral blood mononuclear cells. The receptor was isolated from a female donor of 60 years or more with stage I squamous cell lung carcinoma. This chain is built from TRBV5-6 and TRBJ1-3, with a weak D call of TRBD1 (5 bases match). The source material was peripheral blood, sampled before any cancer treatment. The CDR3 protein is CASSLGTGSGNTIYF. The bases are TGTGCCAGCAGCTTAGGGACCGGCTCTGGAAACACCATATATTTT.